The next 12 T cell receptor beta chains were all read from a single sample in a study of B cell selection in AIRE deficiency (dated by TCRdb to about 2019). Library method: the immunoSEQ multiplex PCR assay. Not all clones reach the TCRdb copy of this immuneACCESS table, which keeps in-frame sequences only. Checked studies attribute under half of the gap to unresolved V genes and leave the rest unexplained. The sample table contains some 25,000 clones; only one count was recorded for around 97% of them. Roughly 0.2% of the sample is taken by the ten largest. Conventional CD4 T cells were sorted as cells that were CD4+CD127+. The material sequenced was conventional CD4+ T cells sorted from PBMCs. The receptors here all came from a human donor with AIRE deficiency.

The chain combines TRBV7-2 with TRBJ2-1, with D tentatively TRBD2 (6 bases). V was cut by 3 bases and J by 9 bases, with 9 bases left in between. Germline lookup yields CDR1 SGHTA and CDR2 FQGNSA. There are 12 residues in the CDR3. DNA of the CDR3: TGTGCCAGCAGCTTCCTGACTAGTGAGCAGTTCTTC. Protein sequence: CASSFLTSEQFF.

The chain is built from TRBV27 and TRBJ2-2; 7 nucleotides line up with TRBD2. CDR3 length equals 16 residues. V trimming: 3 bases; J trimming: 1 base; junction bases outside the gene matches: 5. Germline V gives CDR1 MNHEY, CDR2 SMNVEV (reference sequence). The CDR3 DNA sequence: TGTGCCAGCAGTTTGAGGTCTAGCGGGAACACCGGGGAGCTGTTTTTT. Translated, it gives CASSLRSSGNTGELFF.

The CDR3 DNA sequence: TGTGCCAGCAGCTTAGAACTAGGCTCCAATGAGCAGTTCTTC. The encoded protein is CASSLELGSNEQFF. J is TRBJ2-1 and V is TRBV7-2, with D perhaps matching TRBD2 (5 bases). Germline lookup yields CDR1 SGHTA and CDR2 FQGNSA. V lost 1 base and J 6 bases, leaving 10 bases between the germline ends. This CDR3 region has 14 residues.

The V and J genes are TRBV15 and TRBJ2-1, with D possibly TRBD1 on 6 matching bases. V was pared by 0 bases and J by 5 bases, with 11 bases between. This CDR3 is 15 amino acids long. CDR1 is LNHNV and CDR2 is YYDKDF in the germline V gene (reference sequence). Here the CDR3 DNA reads TGTGCCACCAGCAGAGATAGGGCAGGGGACAATGAGCAGTTCTTC. Protein product: CATSRDRAGDNEQFF.

The chain joins TRBV11-3 to TRBJ2-1; D uncertain. Germline loops: CDR1 SGHNT, CDR2 YENEEA. Trimming removed 4 bases from V and 0 bases from J, with 4 bases in between. There are 13 residues in the CDR3. CDR3 sequence reads: CASSSSSYNEQFF. CDR3 coding DNA: TGTGCCAGCAGCTCAAGCTCCTACAATGAGCAGTTCTTC.

J is TRBJ2-7 and V is TRBV7-9, with 8 bases fitting TRBD1. This CDR3 region has 15 residues. Germline loops: CDR1 SEHNR, CDR2 FQNEAQ (reference sequence). V lost 5 bases and J lost 1; bases outside the gene matches: 7. This chain's CDR3 is CASSPGQGKSYEQYF. CDR3 DNA: TGTGCCAGCAGCCCCGGACAGGGAAAGTCCTACGAGCAGTACTTC.

The chain combines TRBV6-1 with TRBJ1-4; no clear D gene. The CDR3 consists of 15 residues. V shed 4 bases and J shed 0 bases, with 9 bases lying between them. Germline loops: CDR1 MNHNS, CDR2 SASEGT. The CDR3 nucleotides are TGTGCCAGCAGTGTGTCCCCTGCAACTAATGAAAAACTGTTTTTT. Translating it yields CASSVSPATNEKLFF.

The rearrangement links TRBV19 to TRBJ1-1; 7 bases match TRBD1. The CDR3 extends over 14 amino acids. Trimming removed 5 bases from V and 4 bases from J; junction bases left unmatched: 7. CDR1 and CDR2 from the germline V gene are LNHDA and SQIVND (reference sequence). Here the CDR3 DNA reads TGTGCCAGTAGTGCACAGGGGTTTTTCACTGAAGCTTTCTTT. Residues: CASSAQGFFTEAFF.

V gene TRBV7-2 combines with J gene TRBJ1-1; perhaps TRBD1 as D (6 bases). The germline gives CDR1 SGHTA, CDR2 FQGNSA. The CDR3 has 15 amino acids. V lost 6 bases and J lost 0, with 14 bases in between. CDR3 amino acids: CASRVGAGLNTEAFF. CDR3 DNA: TGTGCCAGCAGGGTGGGGGCCGGCCTGAACACTGAAGCTTTCTTT.

The rearrangement uses TRBV7-2 and TRBJ2-7, with 15 bases fitting TRBD2. V was pared by 0 bases and J by 6 bases, with 6 bases of the junction left unmatched. CDR3 length: 17 residues. The germline gives CDR1 SGHTA, CDR2 FQGNSA. Written as DNA, the CDR3 is TGTGCCAGCAGCTTAGCGTGGGGACTAGCGGGAGGACGCGAGCAGTACTTC. The encoded protein is CASSLAWGLAGGREQYF.

The rearrangement joins TRBV5-1 to TRBJ2-7, with TRBD1 matching 9 bases. J lost 6 bases, V lost 1 base, and 5 bases had no gene match. There are 14 residues in the CDR3. Germline-derived CDR1 and CDR2 are SGHRS and YFSETQ. This chain's CDR3 is CASSLRGQGIEQYF. CDR3 in DNA: TGCGCCAGCAGCTTGCGGGGACAGGGAATCGAGCAGTACTTC.

The chain couples TRBV4-2 to TRBJ1-1, with D possibly matching TRBD1 (5 bases). The CDR3 sequence is 14 residues long. Per germline, CDR1 LGHNA and CDR2 YNFKEQ. The ends were cut back, 4 bases at V and 3 bases at J, with 12 bases in the middle. CDR3 DNA: TGTGCCAGCAGCCTCGGGGACGGGTACACTGAAGCTTTCTTT. The encoded protein is CASSLGDGYTEAFF.